This T cell receptor beta chain derives from a study of cytomegalovirus exposure and HLA in healthy donors. Overall study findings and caveats: A later analysis found most CMV-associated TCR beta chains apparently HLA-restricted.

Amplification used 60 Vbeta primers and 13 Jbeta primers. Only in-frame clones appear in the TCRdb table, and some are missing; sequencing was by immunoSEQ multiplex PCR. Of 200,000 to 250,000 clones detected, roughly 80% appear once; the ten largest clones hold 0.2% to 0.25%. Concerning this clone: Its antigen remains unidentified.

The receptor was derived from a girl aged 2-9 years in good health and CMV-seronegative. The specimen was PBMCs.

CDR3 coding DNA: TGTGCCAGCAGCTTGCGGGGAAAGGGCTATGGCTACACCTTC. Translating gives CASSLRGKGYGYTF. The chain links TRBV5-6 to TRBJ1-2; D ambiguous. From germline, CDR1 is SGHDT and CDR2 YYEEEE. CDR3 length: 14 amino acids. Trimming removed 1 base at V and 4 bases at J, with 11 bases between.